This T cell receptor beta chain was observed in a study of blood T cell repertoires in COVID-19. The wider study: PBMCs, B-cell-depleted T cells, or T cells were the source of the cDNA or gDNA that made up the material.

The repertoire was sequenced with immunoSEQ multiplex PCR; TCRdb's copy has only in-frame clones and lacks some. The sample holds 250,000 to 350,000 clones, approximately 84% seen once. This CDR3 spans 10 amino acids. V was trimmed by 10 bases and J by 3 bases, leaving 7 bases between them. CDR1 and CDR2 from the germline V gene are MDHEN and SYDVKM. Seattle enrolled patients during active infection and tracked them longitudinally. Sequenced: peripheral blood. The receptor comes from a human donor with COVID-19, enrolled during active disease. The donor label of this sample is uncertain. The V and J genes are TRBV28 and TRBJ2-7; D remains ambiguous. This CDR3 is CATSHYEQYF. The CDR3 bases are TGTGCCACCTCACACTACGAGCAGTACTTC.